These 20 T cell receptor beta chains originate from one sample sequenced in a study of liver allograft versus peripheral blood T cells. Study-level background: T cell receptor repertoires in transplanted livers were compared with those in recipients' peripheral blood.

TCRdb redid the calling of the reads with MiXCR, one entry per CDR3 protein. The table records thousands of distinct CDR3 sequences, around a sixth of them present only once. These receptors came from a human patient who had a liver transplant. The graft donor may account for some of the T cells.

Sample share makes this clonotype medium-sized. The rearrangement joins TRBV7-9 to TRBJ1-2, with TRBD1 as a possible D gene (5 bases). The CDR3 consists of 16 residues. Germline values: CDR1 SEHNR, CDR2 FQNEAQ (reference sequence). Trimming pared 4 bases from V and 8 bases from J, leaving 23 bases between. The CDR3 reads CASSSREGARGGGYTF. The CDR3, as DNA: TGTGCCAGCAGCTCAAGGGAAGGGGCGCGCGGCGGGGGCTACACCTTC. Using reference TRBV7-9 and TRBJ1-2 for the parts outside the CDR3, the full variable domain is DTGVSQNPRHKITKRGQNVTFRCDPISEHNRLYWYRQTLGQGPEFLTYFQNEAQLEKSRLLSDRFSAERPKGSFSTLEIQRTEQGDSAMYLCASSSREGARGGGYTFGSGTRLTVV.

This chain connects TRBV7-9 to TRBJ1-1; 7 nucleotides line up with TRBD1. V trimming: 2 bases; J trimming: 11 bases; junction bases outside the gene matches: 5. Germline lookup yields CDR1 SEHNR and CDR2 FQNEAQ (reference sequence). The CDR3 runs 12 residues. CDR3 nucleotide sequence: TGTGCCAGCAGCTTAAGTAGGGGGCAGGCTTTCTTT. Translated: CASSLSRGQAFF.

The chain uses TRBV11-1 and TRBJ2-4; 8 bases fit TRBD2. The ends lost 2 bases at V and 1 base at J; junction bases unmatched: 4. This CDR3 region has 16 residues. From germline, CDR1 is SGHAT and CDR2 FQDESV (reference sequence). This chain's CDR3 is CASSLKSGGAKNIQYF. The CDR3 DNA is TGTGCCAGCAGCTTAAAGAGCGGGGGCGCCAAAAACATTCAGTACTTC.

This chain joins TRBV2 and TRBJ1-2, with 8 bases that match TRBD1. CDR3 length: 14 residues. Germline CDR1 and CDR2: SNHLY and FYNNEI. The V and J ends lost 6 bases and 4 bases, in that order; junction bases with no gene match: 7. CDR3 DNA sequence: TGTGCCAGCAGCGGACAGGGTATGGTCTATGGCTACACCTTC. Its translation: CASSGQGMVYGYTF.

This clonotype is judged medium-sized. The chain links TRBV27 to TRBJ1-6, with D perhaps matching TRBD1 (6 bases). V shed 10 bases and J shed 1 base, with 11 bases lying between them. Germline V gene data show CDR1 as MNHEY and CDR2 as SMNVEV (reference sequence). This CDR3 comprises 14 residues. The CDR3: CATGRGSYNSPLHF. The CDR3 DNA is TGTGCCACAGGAAGGGGGTCCTATAATTCACCCCTCCACTTT.

The table lists this clonotype with many counts. The rearrangement uses TRBV13 and TRBJ2-3; 14 positions agree with TRBD2. With 9 bases clipped from V and 9 bases from J, the junction kept 11 bases outside the gene matches. Germline V CDR1 and CDR2: PRHDT, FYEKMQ (reference sequence). There are 15 residues in the CDR3. CDR3 region: CASKIGTSGGGTQYF. The CDR3 DNA sequence: TGTGCCAGTAAGATTGGGACTAGCGGGGGAGGAACGCAGTATTTT.

The chain has TRBV5-1 and TRBJ1-2; D remains unclear. V was trimmed by 2 bases and J by 0 bases, leaving 5 bases between them. The germline V gene has CDR1 SGHRS and CDR2 YFSETQ. CDR3 size: 13 residues. CDR3 nucleotides: TGCGCCAGCAGCTTAGGAGCTAACTATGGCTACACCTTC. Translation: CASSLGANYGYTF.

Many counts were recorded for this clonotype. V is TRBV20-1 and J is TRBJ1-2; D remains unclear. Germline CDR1 and CDR2: DFQATT and SNEGSKA (reference sequence). This CDR3 spans 14 amino acids. The V and J ends lost 1 base and 2 bases respectively, with 11 bases between them. CDR3 nucleotides: TGCAGTGCTAGAGGAATCCCGGGGAACTATGGCTACACCTTC. Its translation: CSARGIPGNYGYTF.

This clonotype qualifies as medium-sized (0.01 to 0.1%). This chain joins TRBV19 and TRBJ1-1; 9 positions match TRBD1. The CDR3 contains 16 residues. V shed 5 bases, J shed 3 bases, and the junction held 10 bases outside the gene matches. Germline loops: CDR1 LNHDA, CDR2 SQIVND (reference sequence). In DNA, the CDR3 is TGTGCCAGTAGTCCCACAGGGGGCAGAGGGCACACTGAAGCTTTCTTT. This translates into CASSPTGGRGHTEAFF.

This clonotype counts as medium-sized. CDR3 in amino acids: CASSYSGQGYEQYF. CDR3 in DNA: TGTGCCAGCAGTTACTCGGGTCAGGGGTACGAGCAGTACTTC. The J gene is TRBJ2-7, the V gene TRBV6-5; D might be TRBD1 (6 bases). The germline V gene has CDR1 MNHEY and CDR2 SVGAGI. CDR3 length equals 14 residues. V was cut by 0 bases and J by 4 bases, with 10 bases left in between.

In this sample, this clonotype is medium-sized. The rearrangement joins TRBV6-5 to TRBJ1-2, with D possibly matching TRBD1 (5 bases). This CDR3 has 13 amino acids. V was cut by 6 bases and J by 2 bases, with 10 bases left in between. CDR1 is MNHEY and CDR2 is SVGAGI in the germline V gene. DNA of the CDR3: TGTGCCAGCAGCTCAGGGAGGAACTATGGCTACACCTTC. It translates to CASSSGRNYGYTF.

This clonotype was seen once. This may come from a read error, since a much larger clone is one base off. The gene calls are TRBV7-9 and TRBJ2-1; 8 bases line up with TRBD2. V dropped 8 bases and J dropped 6; count of bases not matched to a gene: 15. Germline-derived CDR1 and CDR2 are SEHNR and FQNEAQ (reference sequence). CDR3 length: 16 amino acids. The CDR3 DNA is TGTGCCAGCGGCTCCTACCGCCAGCGGGGGAGCAATGAGCAGTTCTTC. It codes for CASGSYRQRGSNEQFF.

The rearrangement joins TRBV12-3 or TRBV12-4 to TRBJ1-2, with 11 bases lining up with TRBD1. The CDR3 is 14 residues long. J was trimmed by 7 bases and V by 6 bases; bases with no gene match: 7. The CDR3 loop is CASSLTGQGGGYTF. CDR3 bases: TGTGCCAGCAGCTTAACGGGACAGGGGGGTGGCTACACCTTC.

By sample share, this clonotype is medium-sized. This sequence joins TRBV28 and TRBJ1-1, with a tentative D call TRBD1 (5 bases). The CDR3 has 15 residues. The V gene lost 6 bases and the J gene lost 1 base, with 15 bases spanning the gap. The germline CDR1 and CDR2 sequences are MDHEN and SYDVKM. Written as DNA, the CDR3 is TGTGCCAGCAGCCGACCGTTCAGGGCGAACACTGAAGCTTTCTTT. It is translated as CASSRPFRANTEAFF.

This chain uses TRBV19 with TRBJ2-1; D uncertain. The germline V and J ends were trimmed by 10 bases and 3 bases, with 13 bases remaining between them. The CDR3 contains 13 residues. Germline lookup yields CDR1 LNHDA and CDR2 SQIVND (reference sequence). The CDR3 reads CATKGLNYNEQFF. The CDR3 DNA sequence: TGTGCCACTAAAGGGCTGAACTACAATGAGCAGTTCTTC.

This clonotype is medium-sized. J is TRBJ1-1 and V is TRBV19; no clear D gene. V was pared by 4 bases and J by 5 bases, with 8 bases between. Germline V gene data show CDR1 as LNHDA and CDR2 as SQIVND (reference sequence). The CDR3 runs to 12 residues. CDR3 DNA sequence: TGTGCCAGTAGTACTACGGAAACTGAAGCTTTCTTT. Encoded protein: CASSTTETEAFF.

The V and J genes are TRBV2 and TRBJ1-5, with TRBD1 as a possible D gene (5 bases). CDR1 is SNHLY, CDR2 FYNNEI, per germline. This CDR3 comprises 15 residues. Trimming pared 1 base from V and 9 bases from J, leaving 16 bases between. The CDR3 sequence: CASSEGQGASRPQHF. The CDR3 DNA sequence: TGTGCCAGCAGTGAAGGGCAGGGAGCGAGCAGGCCCCAGCATTTT. The variable domain in full, with the rest retrieved from reference TRBV2 and TRBJ1-5, is EPEVTQTPSHQVTQMGQEVILRCVPISNHLYFYWYRQILGQKVEFLVSFYNNEISEKSEIFDDQFSVERPDGSNFTLKIRSTKLEDSAMYFCASSEGQGASRPQHFGDGTRLSIL.

This clonotype was seen at least ten times. The chain is built from TRBV6-5 and TRBJ1-1; D might be TRBD1 (5 bases). Trimming took 5 bases from V and 7 from J, leaving 17 bases between them. This CDR3 spans 14 amino acids. CDR1 is MNHEY, CDR2 SVGAGI, per germline. The CDR3, as DNA: TGTGCCAGCAGTACCCCTGGGGGGACGGGTGAAGCTTTCTTT. This translates into CASSTPGGTGEAFF.

This clonotype is medium-sized (0.01 to 0.1%). The chain employs TRBV27 and TRBJ1-1, with no clear D. This CDR3 is built from 11 residues. V dropped 8 bases and J dropped 4 bases, with 8 bases sitting between them. Looked up from germline, CDR1 is MNHEY and CDR2 is SMNVEV (reference sequence). The CDR3, as DNA: TGTGCCAGCTTTGGGGTCACTGAAGCTTTCTTT. Translation: CASFGVTEAFF.

This clonotype was recorded only once. The chain combines TRBV10-3 with TRBJ2-2, with no clear D. The V end was cut by 7 bases, the J end by 3 bases, with 3 bases between. The CDR3 contains 11 residues. Germline V gene data show CDR1 as ENHRY and CDR2 as SYGVKD. DNA of the CDR3: TGTGCCATCACCTACACCGGGGAGCTGTTTTTT. Translation: CAITYTGELFF.